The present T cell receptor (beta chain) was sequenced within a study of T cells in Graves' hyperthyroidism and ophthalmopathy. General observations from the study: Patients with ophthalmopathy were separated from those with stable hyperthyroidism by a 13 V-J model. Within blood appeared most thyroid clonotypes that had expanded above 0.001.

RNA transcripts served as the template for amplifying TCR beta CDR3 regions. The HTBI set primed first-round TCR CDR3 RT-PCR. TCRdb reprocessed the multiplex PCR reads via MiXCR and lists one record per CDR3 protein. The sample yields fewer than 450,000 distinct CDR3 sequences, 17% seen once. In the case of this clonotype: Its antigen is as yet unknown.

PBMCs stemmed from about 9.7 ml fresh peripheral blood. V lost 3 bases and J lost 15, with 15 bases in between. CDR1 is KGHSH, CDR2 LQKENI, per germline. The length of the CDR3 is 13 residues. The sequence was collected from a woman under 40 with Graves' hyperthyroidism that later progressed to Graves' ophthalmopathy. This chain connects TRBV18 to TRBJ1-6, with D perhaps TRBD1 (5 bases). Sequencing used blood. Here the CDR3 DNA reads TGTGCCAGCTCACCCGGAAGCAGGGAAATCCTCCACTTT. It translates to CASSPGSREILHF.